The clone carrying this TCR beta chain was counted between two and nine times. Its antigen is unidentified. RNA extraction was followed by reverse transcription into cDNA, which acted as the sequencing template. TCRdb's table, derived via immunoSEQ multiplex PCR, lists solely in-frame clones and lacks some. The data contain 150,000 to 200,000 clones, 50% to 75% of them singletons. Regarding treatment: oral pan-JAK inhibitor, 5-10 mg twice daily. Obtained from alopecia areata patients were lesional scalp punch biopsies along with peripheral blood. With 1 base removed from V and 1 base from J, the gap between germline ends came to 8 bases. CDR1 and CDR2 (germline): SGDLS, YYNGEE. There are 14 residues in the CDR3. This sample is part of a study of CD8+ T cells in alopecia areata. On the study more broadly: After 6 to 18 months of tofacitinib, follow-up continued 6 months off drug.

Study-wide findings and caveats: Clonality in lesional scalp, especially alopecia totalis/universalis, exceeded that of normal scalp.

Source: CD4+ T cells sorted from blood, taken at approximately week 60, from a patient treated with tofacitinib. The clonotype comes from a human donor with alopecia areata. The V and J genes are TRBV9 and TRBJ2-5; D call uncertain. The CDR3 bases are TGTGCCAGCAGCGTAAACCAGCTCCAAGAGACCCAGTACTTC. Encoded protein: CASSVNQLQETQYF.